This T cell receptor beta chain was found in a study of shared clonotypes between healthy human individuals (dated by TCRdb to 2019 to 2021). Regarding the complete study: A couple of women and a few men aged 18 to 49 years were included in the cohort. For each donor, CD4 naive and CD4 memory were each given three plates, CD8 naive was given two plates, and CD8 memory was given one plate. Blood TCR repertoires of about 5 healthy adults were deeply sequenced to estimate repertoire size and the extent of clonotype sharing between individuals. Different laboratories and diverse techniques were used to prepare libraries and sequence TCR repertoires, to increase sequencing depth and limit assay-specific biases. Each donor's leukapheresis produced roughly between roughly 0.85 and 10 billion PBMCs.

In regard to this clone: The specificity of this receptor is unknown. Base qualities are not recorded, but no much larger clone differs from it by a single base.

CDR1 SGHRS and CDR2 YFSETQ were looked up in the germline V gene. The germline V and J ends show losses of 4 bases and 0 bases respectively, and no gene match explains 6 bases of the junction. The CDR3 spans 16 residues, from the cysteine through the phenylalanine. The retained sequence is limited to the CDR3, 48 bases, with the frame set at the first base. The donors were healthy, HIV-negative adults who had no recently reported acute infections or vaccinations. Only Caucasian adults living in Nashville, Tennessee, USA were represented among the donors. CD4+ T cells were enriched through magnetic negative selection, after which naive cells were positively selected on CD45RA and the remaining negative fraction served as the memory subset. Blood was collected by leukapheresis, and PBMCs were isolated by Ficoll-Histopaque density gradient centrifugation and then cryopreserved in liquid nitrogen vapor phase. Analytical flow cytometry was used to check the purity and quantity of each magnetically sorted T cell population. Each sorted fraction had its genomic DNA isolated and then quantified by UV absorbance on a Nanodrop 2000c.

Paper-wide results and their limitations: The genetic and exposure-history diversity represented was limited by the small number of donors. Only blood was sampled, and tissue TCR repertoires likely differ from those in blood. Clonotypes shared by all four sorted-subset donors showed higher generation probabilities than non-shared clonotypes. Rarefaction of sorted-subset datasets indicated incomplete sequencing despite the large sequencing depth. Estimated clonotype richness was generally larger for naive than for memory subsets. Sharing across several donors was observed for 4.5% to 6.5% of naive CD4, less than 4% of naive CD8, 2% to 2.5% of memory CD4, and about 0.4% of memory CD8 clonotypes. Pairwise subsampling indicated that sequencing depth was expected to affect the degree of clonotype sharing among donors.

Using the deep immunoSEQ assay, multiplex PCR amplified TCR CDR3 regions from genomic DNA. Genomic DNA extracted from each cell subset was distributed evenly over all wells of several immunoSEQ 96-well plates, and each plate served as one replicate. Each replicate PCR for sorted subsets received approximately 220 ng genomic DNA, equal to roughly 30,000 T cell genomes. The purified libraries were quantified using a Qubit 3.0 fluorometer, sized with a Bioanalyzer 2100, and then quantified again using the KAPA Library Quantification kit. Each immunoSEQ 96-well plate was sequenced on its own single-read 150-cycle Illumina NextSeq 550 flow cell. For the original study's pipeline: The immunoSEQ output contained only junctional sequences without quality scores, so filtering could not match that applied to full-length reads. To assign V/J genes and CDR3, sequences were annotated against IMGT germline references using PyIR, a Python wrapper for IgBLAST v1.9. Any read was removed if the V/J assignment was weak (E-value above 1e-6), the CDR3 was missing, or the read contained stop codons, out-of-frame junctions, or ambiguous translated residues. V3J clonotypes were defined as sequences sharing the same inferred V gene, J gene, and CDR3 amino acid sequence. The percentage overlap between two repertoires was calculated by dividing the number of shared unique clonotypes by the size of the smaller repertoire. RTK rarefaction, the Chao1 estimator, and Recon v2.1 estimates of unobserved clonotypes were used to assess repertoire richness. For all TCRbeta clonotypes obtained by the gDNA method from a handful of donors, generation probabilities were computed with OLGA. In its TCRdb copy, this immuneACCESS table keeps in-frame sequences only and misses some clones. Where compared with another copy, unresolved V genes explain less than half of these, and the others have no known cause. V, J and clone size reflect that table, while D and trimming were determined from the DNA. This sample holds some 1,600,000 clones; under 99% were observed only once. The top ten hold roughly 0.42% of the sample.

The receptor chain draws on TRBV5-1 and TRBJ2-3; 9 middle bases align to TRBD2. The source material was naive CD4+ T cells sorted from blood. This specimen's cell subset or site label, per the study, means: CD45RA+ positively selected. The receptor was derived from a man aged 30 to 39 in good health. The sequence in DNA is TGCGCCAGCAGCGCCCCTAGCGGGGCTAGCACAGATACGCAGTATTTT. Its translation reads: CASSAPSGASTDTQYF.